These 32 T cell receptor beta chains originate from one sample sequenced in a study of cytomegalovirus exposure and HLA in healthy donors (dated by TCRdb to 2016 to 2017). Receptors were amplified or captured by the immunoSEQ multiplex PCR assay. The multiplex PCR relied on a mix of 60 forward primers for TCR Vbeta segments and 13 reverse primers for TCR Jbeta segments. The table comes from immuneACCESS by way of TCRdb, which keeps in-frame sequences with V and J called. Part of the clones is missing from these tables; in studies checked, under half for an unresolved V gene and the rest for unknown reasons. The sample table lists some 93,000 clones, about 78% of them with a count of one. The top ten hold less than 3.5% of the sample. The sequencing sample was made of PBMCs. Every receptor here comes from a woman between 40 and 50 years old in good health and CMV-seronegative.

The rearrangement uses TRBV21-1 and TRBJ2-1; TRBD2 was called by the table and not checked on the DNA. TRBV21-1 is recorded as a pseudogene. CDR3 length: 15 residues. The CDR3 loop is CASSIRLAEYNEQFF. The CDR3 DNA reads TGTGCCAGCAGCATAAGACTAGCGGAATACAATGAGCAGTTCTTC.

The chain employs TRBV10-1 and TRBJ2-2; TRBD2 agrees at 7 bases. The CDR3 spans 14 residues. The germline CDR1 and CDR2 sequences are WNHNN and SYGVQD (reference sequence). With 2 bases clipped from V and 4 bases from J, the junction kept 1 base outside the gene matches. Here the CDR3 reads CASSETSVTGELFF. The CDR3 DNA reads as TGCGCCAGCAGTGAGACTAGCGTCACCGGGGAGCTGTTTTTT.

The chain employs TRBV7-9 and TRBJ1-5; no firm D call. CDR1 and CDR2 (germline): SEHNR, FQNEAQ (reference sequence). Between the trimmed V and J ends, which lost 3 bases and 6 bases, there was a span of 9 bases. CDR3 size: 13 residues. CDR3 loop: CASSFLEGQPQHF. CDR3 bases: TGTGCCAGCAGCTTCCTAGAGGGTCAGCCCCAGCATTTT.

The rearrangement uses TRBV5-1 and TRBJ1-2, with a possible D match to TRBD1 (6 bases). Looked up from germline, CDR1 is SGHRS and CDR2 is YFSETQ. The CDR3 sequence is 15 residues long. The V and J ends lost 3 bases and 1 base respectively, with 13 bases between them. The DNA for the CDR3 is TGCGCCAGCAGCTACAGGGTTGGGGGTAACTATGGCTACACCTTC. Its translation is CASSYRVGGNYGYTF.

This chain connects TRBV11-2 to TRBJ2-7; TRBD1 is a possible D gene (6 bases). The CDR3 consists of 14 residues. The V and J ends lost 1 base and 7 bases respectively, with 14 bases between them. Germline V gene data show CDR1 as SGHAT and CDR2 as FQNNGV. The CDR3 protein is CASSLVSGVGEQYF. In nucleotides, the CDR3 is TGTGCCAGCAGCTTAGTTTCAGGGGTGGGTGAGCAGTACTTC.

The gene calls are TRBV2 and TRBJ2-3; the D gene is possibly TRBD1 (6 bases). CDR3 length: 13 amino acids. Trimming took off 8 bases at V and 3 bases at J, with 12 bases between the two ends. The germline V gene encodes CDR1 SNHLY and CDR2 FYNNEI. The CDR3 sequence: CASSQRGTDTQYF. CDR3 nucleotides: TGTGCCAGCTCTCAGAGGGGGACAGATACGCAGTATTTT.

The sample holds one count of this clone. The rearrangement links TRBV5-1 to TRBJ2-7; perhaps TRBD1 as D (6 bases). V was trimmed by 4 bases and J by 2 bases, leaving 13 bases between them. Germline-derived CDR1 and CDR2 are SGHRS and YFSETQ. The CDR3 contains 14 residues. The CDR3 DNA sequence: TGCGCCAGCAGCCACGTGAAGGGGGCCTACGAGCAGTACTTC. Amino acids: CASSHVKGAYEQYF.

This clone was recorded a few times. The CDR3 DNA sequence: TGCGCCAGCAGCTTAAGTCCGACAGGGGGTGGGTACGAGCAGTACTTC. This encodes CASSLSPTGGGYEQYF. V usage is TRBV5-1 and J usage is TRBJ2-7; TRBD1 aligns across 9 bases. There are 16 residues in the CDR3. CDR1 and CDR2 from the germline V gene are SGHRS and YFSETQ. V trimming: 2 bases; J trimming: 4 bases; junction bases outside the gene matches: 10.

The CDR3 DNA reads TGTGCCAGCAGCGTAGGACAGTCCTCCTACAATGAGCAGTTCTTC. Amino acids: CASSVGQSSYNEQFF. V gene TRBV7-2 combines with J gene TRBJ2-1; possible D gene TRBD1, 6 bases. CDR3 length: 15 residues. Deletions cut 5 bases from V and 0 bases from J, with 11 bases between. CDR1 is SGHTA and CDR2 is FQGNSA in the germline V gene.

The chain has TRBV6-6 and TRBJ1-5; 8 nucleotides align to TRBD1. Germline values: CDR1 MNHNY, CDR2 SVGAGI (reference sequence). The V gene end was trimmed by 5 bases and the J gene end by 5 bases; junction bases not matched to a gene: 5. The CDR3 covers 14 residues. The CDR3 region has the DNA TGTGCCAGCAGTCAAGACAGGGGTTATCAGCCCCAGCATTTT. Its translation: CASSQDRGYQPQHF.

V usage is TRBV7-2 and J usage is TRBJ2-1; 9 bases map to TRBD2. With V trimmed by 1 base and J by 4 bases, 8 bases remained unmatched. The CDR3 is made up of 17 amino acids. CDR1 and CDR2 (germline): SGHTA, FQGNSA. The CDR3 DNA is TGTGCCAGCAGCTTAGAGTTCACTAGCGGGCCATACAATGAGCAGTTCTTC. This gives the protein CASSLEFTSGPYNEQFF.

Written as DNA, the CDR3 is TGTGCCAGCAGACGACTAGTTAAAGAGACCCAGTACTTC. Amino acids: CASRRLVKETQYF. V gene TRBV6-5 combines with J gene TRBJ2-5; possible D gene TRBD2, 6 bases. Germline values: CDR1 MNHEY, CDR2 SVGAGI. Trimming took off 6 bases at V and 3 bases at J, with 11 bases between the two ends. The CDR3 runs 13 residues.

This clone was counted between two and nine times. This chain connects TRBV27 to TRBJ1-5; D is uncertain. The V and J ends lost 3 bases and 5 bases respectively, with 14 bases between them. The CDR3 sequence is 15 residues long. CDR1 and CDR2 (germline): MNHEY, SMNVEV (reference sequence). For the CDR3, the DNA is TGTGCCAGCAGTTTCACCCGACACAAGGATCAGCCCCAGCATTTT. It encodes CASSFTRHKDQPQHF.

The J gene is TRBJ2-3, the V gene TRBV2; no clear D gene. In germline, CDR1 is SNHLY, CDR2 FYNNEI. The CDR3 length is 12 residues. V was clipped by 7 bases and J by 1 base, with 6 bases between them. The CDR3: CASKARTDTQYF. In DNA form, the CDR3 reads TGTGCCAGCAAAGCCCGCACAGATACGCAGTATTTT.

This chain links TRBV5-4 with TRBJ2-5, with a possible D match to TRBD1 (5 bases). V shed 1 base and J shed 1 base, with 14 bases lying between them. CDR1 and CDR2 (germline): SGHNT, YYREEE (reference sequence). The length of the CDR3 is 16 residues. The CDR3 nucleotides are TGTGCCAGCAGCTTGTTGGGGCTAGAAATCCAAGAGACCCAGTACTTC. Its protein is CASSLLGLEIQETQYF.

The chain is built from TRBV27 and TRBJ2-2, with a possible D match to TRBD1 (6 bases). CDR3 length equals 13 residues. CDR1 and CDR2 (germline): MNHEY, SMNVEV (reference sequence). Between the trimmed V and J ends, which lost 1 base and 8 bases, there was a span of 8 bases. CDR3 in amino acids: CASSLLGAGELFF. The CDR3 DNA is TGTGCCAGCAGTTTATTGGGGGCTGGGGAGCTGTTTTTT.

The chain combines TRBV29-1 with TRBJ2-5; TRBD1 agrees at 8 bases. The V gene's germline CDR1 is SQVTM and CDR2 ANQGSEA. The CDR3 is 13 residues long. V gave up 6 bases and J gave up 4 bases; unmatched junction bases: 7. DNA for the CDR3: TGCAGCGTCACAGGGGGAAACCGAGAGACCCAGTACTTC. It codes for CSVTGGNRETQYF.

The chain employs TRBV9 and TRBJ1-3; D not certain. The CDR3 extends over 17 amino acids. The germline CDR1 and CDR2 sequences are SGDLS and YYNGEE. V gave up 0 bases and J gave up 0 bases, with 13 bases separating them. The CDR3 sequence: CASSVVPAGLSGNTIYF. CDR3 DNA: TGTGCCAGCAGCGTAGTCCCCGCAGGCCTCTCTGGAAACACCATATATTTT.

The CDR3 DNA reads as TGTGCCACCAGCAGATCCAGGGGCGACAGCCAGCCCCAGCATTTT. As protein: CATSRSRGDSQPQHF. This rearrangement joins TRBV15 to TRBJ1-5; D is perhaps TRBD1 (6 bases). Germline V gene data show CDR1 as LNHNV and CDR2 as YYDKDF (reference sequence). Trimming removed 2 bases at V and 7 bases at J, with 15 bases between. CDR3 length: 15 amino acids.

This CDR3 reads CASSPIGTLTGGYTF. The CDR3 DNA is TGTGCCAGCTCACCCATCGGGACTCTTACTGGGGGCTACACCTTC. The chain uses TRBV18 and TRBJ1-2; D possibly corresponds to TRBD1 (5 bases). Germline assignment: CDR1 KGHSH and CDR2 LQKENI. Trimming pared 3 bases from V and 8 bases from J, leaving 19 bases between. The CDR3 spans 15 residues.

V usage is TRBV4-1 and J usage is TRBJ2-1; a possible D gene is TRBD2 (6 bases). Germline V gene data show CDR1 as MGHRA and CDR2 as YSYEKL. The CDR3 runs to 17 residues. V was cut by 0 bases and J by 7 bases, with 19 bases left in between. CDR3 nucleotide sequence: TGCGCCAGCAGCCAAGAGGCTCCGGGGGTAGGGGATAATGAGCAGTTCTTC. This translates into CASSQEAPGVGDNEQFF.

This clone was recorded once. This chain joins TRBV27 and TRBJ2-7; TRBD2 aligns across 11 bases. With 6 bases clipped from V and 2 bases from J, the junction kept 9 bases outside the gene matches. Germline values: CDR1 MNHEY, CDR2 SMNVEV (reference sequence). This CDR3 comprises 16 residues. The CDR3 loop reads CASRRLAGSRTYEQYF. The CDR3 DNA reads TGTGCCAGCAGGAGACTAGCGGGAAGTAGGACCTACGAGCAGTACTTC.

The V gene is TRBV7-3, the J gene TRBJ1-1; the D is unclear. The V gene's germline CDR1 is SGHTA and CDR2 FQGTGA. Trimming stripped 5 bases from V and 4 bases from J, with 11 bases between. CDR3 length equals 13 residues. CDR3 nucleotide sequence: TGTGCCAGCAGCCTCGGTTACGGCACTGAAGCTTTCTTT. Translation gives CASSLGYGTEAFF.

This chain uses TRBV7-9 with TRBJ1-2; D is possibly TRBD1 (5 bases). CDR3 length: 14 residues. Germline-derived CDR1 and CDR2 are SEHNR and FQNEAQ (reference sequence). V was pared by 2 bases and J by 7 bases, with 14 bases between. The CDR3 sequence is CASSLLGDLFGYTF. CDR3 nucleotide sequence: TGTGCCAGCAGCTTATTAGGGGATCTTTTTGGCTACACCTTC.

Here the CDR3 reads CASSVAENYGYTF. Written as DNA, the CDR3 is TGTGCCAGCAGCGTGGCAGAAAACTATGGCTACACCTTC. The V call is TRBV9, the J call TRBJ1-2; D uncertain. The CDR3 totals 13 residues. Trimming took off 2 bases at V and 2 bases at J, with 7 bases between the two ends. Germline CDR1 is SGDLS and CDR2 is YYNGEE.

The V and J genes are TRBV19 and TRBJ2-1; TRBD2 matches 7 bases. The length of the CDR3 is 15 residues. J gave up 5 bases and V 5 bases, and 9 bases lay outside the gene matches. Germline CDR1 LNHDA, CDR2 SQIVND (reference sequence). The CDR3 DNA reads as TGTGCCAGTAGTGTTCGGGACTACCACGACAATGAGCAGTTCTTC. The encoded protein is CASSVRDYHDNEQFF. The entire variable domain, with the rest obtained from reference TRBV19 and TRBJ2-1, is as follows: DGGITQSPKYLFRKEGQNVTLSCEQNLNHDAMYWYRQDPGQGLRLIYYSQIVNDFQKGDIAEGYSVSREKKESFPLTVTSAQKNPTAFYLCASSVRDYHDNEQFFGPGTRLTVL.

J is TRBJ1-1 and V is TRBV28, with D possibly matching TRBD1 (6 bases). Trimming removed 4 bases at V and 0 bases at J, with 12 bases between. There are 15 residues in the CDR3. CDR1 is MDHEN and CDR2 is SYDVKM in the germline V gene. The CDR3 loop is CASSSGRGMNTEAFF. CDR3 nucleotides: TGTGCCAGCAGTTCCGGGAGGGGGATGAACACTGAAGCTTTCTTT.

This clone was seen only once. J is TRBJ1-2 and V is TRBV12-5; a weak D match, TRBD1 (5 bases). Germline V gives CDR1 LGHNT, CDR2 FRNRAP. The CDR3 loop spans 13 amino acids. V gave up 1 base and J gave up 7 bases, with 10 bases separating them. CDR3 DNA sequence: TGTGCTAGTGGTTTGGGGGGGACTTCTGGCTACACCTTC. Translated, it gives CASGLGGTSGYTF.

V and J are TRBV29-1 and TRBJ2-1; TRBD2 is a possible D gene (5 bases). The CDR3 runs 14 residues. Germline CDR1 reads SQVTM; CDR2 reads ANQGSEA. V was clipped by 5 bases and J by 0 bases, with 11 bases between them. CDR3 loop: CSVWRRHSYNEQFF. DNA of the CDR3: TGCAGCGTTTGGAGGAGACACTCCTACAATGAGCAGTTCTTC.

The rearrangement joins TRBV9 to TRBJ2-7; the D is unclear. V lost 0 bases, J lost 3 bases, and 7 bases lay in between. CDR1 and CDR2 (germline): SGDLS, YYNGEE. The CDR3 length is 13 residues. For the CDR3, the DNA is TGTGCCAGCAGCGTAGATTCCGGCTACGAGCAGTACTTC. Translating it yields CASSVDSGYEQYF.

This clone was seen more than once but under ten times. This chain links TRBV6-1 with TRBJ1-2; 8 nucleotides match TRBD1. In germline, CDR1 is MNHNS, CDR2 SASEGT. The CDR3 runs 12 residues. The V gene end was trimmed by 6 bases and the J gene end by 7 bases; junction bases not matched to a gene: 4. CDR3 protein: CASRDRVSGYTF. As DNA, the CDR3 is TGTGCCAGCAGGGACAGGGTTAGTGGCTACACCTTC.

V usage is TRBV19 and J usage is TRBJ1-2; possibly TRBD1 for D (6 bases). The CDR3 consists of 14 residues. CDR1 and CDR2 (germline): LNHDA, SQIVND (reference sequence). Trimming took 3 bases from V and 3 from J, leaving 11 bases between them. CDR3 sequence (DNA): TGTGCCAGTAGTATGTACGAGGGGGACTATGGCTACACCTTC. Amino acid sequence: CASSMYEGDYGYTF.